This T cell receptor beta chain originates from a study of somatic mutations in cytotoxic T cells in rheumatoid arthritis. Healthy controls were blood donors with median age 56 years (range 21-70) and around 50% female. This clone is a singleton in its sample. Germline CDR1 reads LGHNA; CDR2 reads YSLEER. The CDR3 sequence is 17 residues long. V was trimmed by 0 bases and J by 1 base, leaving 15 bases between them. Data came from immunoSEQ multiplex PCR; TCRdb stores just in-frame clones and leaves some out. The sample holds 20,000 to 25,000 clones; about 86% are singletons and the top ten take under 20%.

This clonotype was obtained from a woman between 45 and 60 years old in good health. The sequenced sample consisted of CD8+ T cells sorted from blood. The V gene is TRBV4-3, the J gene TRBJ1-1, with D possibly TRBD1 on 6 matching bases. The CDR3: CASSQDSTGHRNTEAFF. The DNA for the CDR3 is TGCGCCAGCAGCCAAGACTCAACGGGACATAGGAACACTGAAGCTTTCTTT.